This is a list of T cell receptor beta chains from one sample in a study of molecular identifiers for immune sequencing clone quantification. TCRdb processed the PCR reads anew with MiXCR; each CDR3 protein has one entry. The sample records about 98,000 distinct CDR3 sequences, around 30% being singletons. Sequences were obtained from naive CD8+ T cells from blood, with Jurkat cell RNA spiked in. The source is a human donor in good health. Some libraries in this study had Jurkat cell RNA spiked in. CDR3s include the opening cysteine and the closing phenylalanine or tryptophan. Fields, in order: clone size, J gene, V gene, D gene, CDR3 protein, CDR3 DNA. A D gene is named only where the DNA matches it firmly. Expanded clones get a size class; other rows say once, few or many, or leave the size out.

>many|TRBJ2-7|TRBV6-5|.
CASSYGQGTNYEQYF
TGTGCCAGCAGTTACGGGCAGGGGACCAACTACGAGCAGTACTTC
>many|TRBJ1-1|TRBV7-8|.
CASSLGAALNTEAFF
TGTGCCAGCAGCTTAGGTGCCGCCTTGAACACTGAAGCTTTCTTT
>.|TRBJ2-2|TRBV4-3|.
CASSHGVWTGELFF
TGCGCCAGCAGCCATGGGGTTTGGACCGGGGAGCTGTTTTTT
>few|TRBJ2-5|TRBV4-1|TRBD1
CASSQGATGGLETQYF
TGCGCCAGCAGCCAAGGTGCGACAGGGGGCTTGGAGACCCAGTACTTC
>.|TRBJ1-5|TRBV20-1|.
CSATPDPGLIKPQHF
TGCAGTGCCACCCCCGACCCAGGCCTAATTAAGCCCCAGCATTTT
>few|TRBJ2-1|TRBV10-3|.
CAIKTEYNEQFF
TGTGCCATCAAGACAGAGTACAATGAGCAGTTCTTC
>.|TRBJ2-1|TRBV14|.
CASSQGPGAYNEQFF
TGTGCCAGCAGCCAAGGCCCCGGGGCCTACAATGAGCAGTTCTTC
>few|TRBJ2-1|TRBV7-8|TRBD2
CASREWLAGGSKFF
TGTGCCAGCAGAGAATGGCTAGCGGGAGGCTCAAAATTCTTC
>.|TRBJ2-4|TRBV2|TRBD1
CASTPETGVLAKNIQYF
TGTGCCAGCACTCCCGAGACAGGGGTTCTAGCCAAAAACATTCAGTACTTC
>few|TRBJ2-1|TRBV9|.
CASSVGVAPYNEQFF
TGTGCCAGCAGCGTAGGAGTAGCCCCCTACAATGAGCAGTTCTTC
>.|TRBJ2-7|TRBV4-3|.
CASSARQTGSYEQYF
TGCGCCAGCAGCGCCCGCCAGACGGGTTCCTACGAGCAGTACTTC